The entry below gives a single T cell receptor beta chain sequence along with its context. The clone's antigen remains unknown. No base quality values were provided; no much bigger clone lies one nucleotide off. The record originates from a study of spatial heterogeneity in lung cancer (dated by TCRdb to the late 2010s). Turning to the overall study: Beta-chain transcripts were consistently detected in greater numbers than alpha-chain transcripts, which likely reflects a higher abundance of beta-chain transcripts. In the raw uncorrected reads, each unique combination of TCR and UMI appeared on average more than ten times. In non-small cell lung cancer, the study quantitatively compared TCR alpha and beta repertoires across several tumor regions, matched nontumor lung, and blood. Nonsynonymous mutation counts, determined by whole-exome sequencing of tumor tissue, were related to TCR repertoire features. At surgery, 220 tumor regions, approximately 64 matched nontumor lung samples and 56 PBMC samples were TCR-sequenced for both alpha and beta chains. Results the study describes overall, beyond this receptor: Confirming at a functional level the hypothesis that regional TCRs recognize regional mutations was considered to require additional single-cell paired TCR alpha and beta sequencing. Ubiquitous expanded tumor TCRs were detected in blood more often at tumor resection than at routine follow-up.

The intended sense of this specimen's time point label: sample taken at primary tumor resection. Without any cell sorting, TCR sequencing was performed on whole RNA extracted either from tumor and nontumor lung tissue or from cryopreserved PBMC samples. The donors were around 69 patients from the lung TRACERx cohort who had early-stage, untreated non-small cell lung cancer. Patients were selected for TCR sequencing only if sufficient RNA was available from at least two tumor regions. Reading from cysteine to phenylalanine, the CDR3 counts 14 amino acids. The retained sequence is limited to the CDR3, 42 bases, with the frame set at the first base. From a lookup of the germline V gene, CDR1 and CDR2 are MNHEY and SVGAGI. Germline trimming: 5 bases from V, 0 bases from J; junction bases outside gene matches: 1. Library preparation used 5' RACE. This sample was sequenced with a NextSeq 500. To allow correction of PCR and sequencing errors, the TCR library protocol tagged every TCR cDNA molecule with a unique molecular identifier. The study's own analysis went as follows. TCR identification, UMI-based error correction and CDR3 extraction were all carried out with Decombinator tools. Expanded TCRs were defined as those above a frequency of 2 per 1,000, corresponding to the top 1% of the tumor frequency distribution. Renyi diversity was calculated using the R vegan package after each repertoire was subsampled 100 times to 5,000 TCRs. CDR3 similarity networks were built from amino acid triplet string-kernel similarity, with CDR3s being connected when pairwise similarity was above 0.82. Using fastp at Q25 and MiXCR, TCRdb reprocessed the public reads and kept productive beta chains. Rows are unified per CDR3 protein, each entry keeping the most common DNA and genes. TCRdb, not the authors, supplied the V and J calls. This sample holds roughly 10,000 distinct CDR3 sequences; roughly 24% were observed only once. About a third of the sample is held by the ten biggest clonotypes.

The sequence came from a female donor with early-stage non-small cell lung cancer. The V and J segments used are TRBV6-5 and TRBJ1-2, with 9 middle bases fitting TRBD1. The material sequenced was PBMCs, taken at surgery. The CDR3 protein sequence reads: CASSRTGANYGYTF. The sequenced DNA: TGTGCCAGCAGTCGGACAGGGGCTAACTATGGCTACACCTTC.